The 23 T cell receptor beta chains below all came from one sample that was sequenced in a study of cytomegalovirus exposure and HLA in healthy donors. PCR was performed using 60 Vbeta and 13 Jbeta primers. Assay: immunoSEQ multiplex PCR; the TCRdb copy retains only in-frame clones and omits some. The sample carries 150,000 to 180,000 clones, about 68% recorded once. Sequenced material: PBMCs. The receptor source for this set is a man between 25 and 39 years old in good health and CMV-seronegative.

V usage is TRBV29-1 and J usage is TRBJ2-3, with a tentative D call TRBD2 (7 bases). This CDR3 contains 14 residues. Trimming left V 7 bases short and J 4 bases short, with 18 bases between. The germline V gene encodes CDR1 SQVTM and CDR2 ANQGSEA. The CDR3 DNA is TGCAGCGCCTCTACCCGGGGGGCCCCAGATACGCAGTATTTT. Translating it yields CSASTRGAPDTQYF.

V usage is TRBV5-1 and J usage is TRBJ2-5; TRBD1 matches at 8 bases. V lost 4 bases, J lost 5 bases, and 7 bases stayed unmatched. The germline gives CDR1 SGHRS, CDR2 YFSETQ. The CDR3 runs to 14 residues. CDR3 sequence reads: CASSVDRGVETQYF. The CDR3 nucleotides are TGCGCCAGCAGCGTAGACAGGGGCGTTGAGACCCAGTACTTC. The variable domain in full, completed from reference TRBV5-1 and TRBJ2-5, reads KAGVTQTPRYLIKTRGQQVTLSCSPISGHRSVSWYQQTPGQGLQFLFEYFSETQRNKGNFPGRFSGRQFSNSRSEMNVSTLELGDSALYLCASSVDRGVETQYFGPGTRLLVL.

Worth noting for this clone: An end of the junction differs from the germline gene, which may be a read error. This rearrangement joins TRBV13 to TRBJ2-7; 9 bases are shared with TRBD2. Germline V gene sequence: CDR1 PRHDT, CDR2 FYEKMQ (reference sequence). CDR3 size: 14 residues. The CDR3 DNA reads TGTGCCAGCAGCTTAACAGCGGGGGGCTACGGGCAGTACTTC. Its translation: CASSLTAGGYGQYF.

V is TRBV6-4 and J is TRBJ1-2; TRBD1 aligns across 8 bases. V trimming: 3 bases; J trimming: 7 bases; junction bases outside the gene matches: 1. This CDR3 has 12 amino acids. Germline values: CDR1 MRHNA, CDR2 SNTAGT. The CDR3 DNA sequence: TGTGCCAGCAGTGATCAGGGGGCTGGCTACACCTTC. The encoded protein is CASSDQGAGYTF.

This CDR3 is CASSQNRYEQYF. In nucleotides, the CDR3 is TGTGCCAGCAGCCAAAACCGGTACGAGCAGTACTTC. The chain uses TRBV14 and TRBJ2-7; no clear D gene. The length of the CDR3 is 12 residues. CDR1 and CDR2 from the germline V gene are SGHDN and FVKESK. V was trimmed by 2 bases and J by 4 bases, leaving 6 bases between them.

This clone was detected only a few times. The chain carries TRBV5-6 and TRBJ1-6, with 7 bases lining up with TRBD1. The CDR3 loop spans 14 amino acids. The junction had 9 bases not matched to a gene; V was cut back by 5 bases and J by 10 bases. Germline values: CDR1 SGHDT, CDR2 YYEEEE. The CDR3: CASSPGTEGSPLHF. The CDR3 coding sequence is TGTGCCAGCAGTCCCGGGACAGAGGGATCACCCCTCCACTTT.

With respect to this clone: A junction end diverges from the germline sequence, so it may reflect a read error. CDR3 in amino acids: CSSSSSTDTQYF. CDR3 DNA: TGTTCCAGCAGCTCATCCACAGATACGCAGTATTTT. The chain couples TRBV7-9 to TRBJ2-3; D not certain. CDR3 length equals 12 residues. Germline loops: CDR1 SEHNR, CDR2 FQNEAQ (reference sequence). The variable domain in full, with the rest retrieved from reference TRBV7-9 and TRBJ2-3, is DTGVSQNPRHKITKRGQNVTFRCDPISEHNRLYWYRQTLGQGPEFLTYFQNEAQLEKSRLLSDRFSAERPKGSFSTLEIQRTEQGDSAMYLCSSSSSTDTQYFGPGTRLTVL.

This clone was observed a handful of times. The chain links TRBV28 to TRBJ1-2; 7 bases map to TRBD1. V lost 8 bases to trimming and J lost 4 bases; unmatched junction nucleotides: 16. Germline lookup yields CDR1 MDHEN and CDR2 SYDVKM. The CDR3 totals 16 residues. The DNA for the CDR3 is TGTGCCAGCTGGGCCTTTGGACAGGCCCCCTCCTATGGCTACACCTTC. Its protein product is CASWAFGQAPSYGYTF.

This sequence joins TRBV6-1 and TRBJ1-1, with D hard to call. The germline gives CDR1 MNHNS, CDR2 SASEGT. V lost 4 bases, J lost 3 bases, and 9 bases lay in between. CDR3 length: 13 amino acids. CDR3 region: CASSGTVDTEAFF. The CDR3 DNA follows: TGTGCCAGCAGTGGGACTGTCGACACTGAAGCTTTCTTT.

V and J are TRBV5-1 and TRBJ2-3, with D possibly being TRBD2 (5 bases). Germline CDR1 and CDR2: SGHRS and YFSETQ. V gave up 3 bases and J gave up 3 bases, with 14 bases separating them. This CDR3 has 15 amino acids. CDR3 bases: TGCGCCAGCAGCTCGACTACCGGCTATACAGATACGCAGTATTTT. It codes for CASSSTTGYTDTQYF.

V gene TRBV10-2 combines with J gene TRBJ2-3, with 8 bases matching TRBD2. Trimming at V came to 4 bases and at J to 5 bases, leaving 8 bases not matched to a gene. From germline, CDR1 is WSHSY and CDR2 SAAADI. This CDR3 is 15 amino acids long. The CDR3, as DNA: TGCGCCAGCAGTGGAATAGCGGGGAACGAAGATACGCAGTATTTT. Translating gives CASSGIAGNEDTQYF.

This chain connects TRBV28 to TRBJ1-2, with D possibly TRBD1 on 5 matching bases. This CDR3 is 11 amino acids long. Germline CDR1 reads MDHEN; CDR2 reads SYDVKM. V dropped 6 bases and J dropped 8 bases, with 10 bases sitting between them. CDR3 nucleotide sequence: TGTGCCAGCAGAACAGGTCCGGGCTACACCTTC. It yields the protein CASRTGPGYTF.

This clone was seen a handful of times. The chain uses TRBV6-4 and TRBJ2-3; 8 positions match TRBD1. Trimming cost V 2 bases and J 2 bases; bases outside gene matches: 3. Germline CDR1 reads MRHNA; CDR2 reads SNTAGT. The CDR3 runs to 15 residues. The CDR3 DNA is TGTGCCAGCAGTGACGGGGACAGGAACACAGATACGCAGTATTTT. Translation: CASSDGDRNTDTQYF.

This clone was recorded once. The CDR3 bases are TGCGCCAGCAGCTTGGGGTCAGGGGGTTCCACTAGCACAGATACGCAGTATTTT. Protein sequence: CASSLGSGGSTSTDTQYF. V usage is TRBV5-1 and J usage is TRBJ2-3; the match to TRBD1 covers 7 bases. CDR3 length equals 18 residues. The germline V gene encodes CDR1 SGHRS and CDR2 YFSETQ. The V segment lost 0 bases and the J segment 0 bases; nucleotides outside the gene matches: 10.

On this clone itself: An end of the junction does not agree with germline; a read error may underlie this. This sequence joins TRBV30 and TRBJ1-1, with D possibly matching TRBD1 (5 bases). This CDR3 has 13 residues. The germline gives CDR1 GTSNPN, CDR2 SVGIG (reference sequence). CDR3 bases: TGTGCCTGGAGCGCGACAGCGAACCCTGAAGCTTTCTTT. The encoded protein is CAWSATANPEAFF.

As concerns this clone: Other DNA sequences in the same sample also yield this CDR3. The V gene is TRBV7-9, the J gene TRBJ1-1; a possible D gene is TRBD1 (6 bases). CDR1 is SEHNR, CDR2 FQNEAQ, per germline (reference sequence). The CDR3 contains 12 residues. V was clipped by 1 base and J by 8 bases, with 8 bases between them. The CDR3 loop reads CASSLVGGEAFF. CDR3 sequence (DNA): TGTGCCAGCAGCTTAGTTGGGGGCGAAGCTTTCTTT. Together with reference TRBV7-9 and TRBJ1-1, the CDR3 gives the full variable domain: DTGVSQNPRHKITKRGQNVTFRCDPISEHNRLYWYRQTLGQGPEFLTYFQNEAQLEKSRLLSDRFSAERPKGSFSTLEIQRTEQGDSAMYLCASSLVGGEAFFGQGTRLTVV.

A few counts support this clone. J is TRBJ2-5 and V is TRBV7-9; a possible D gene is TRBD1 (5 bases). The J call may not be correct, given that the DNA end is closer to TRBJ2-7. The CDR3 has 12 residues. Germline values: CDR1 SEHNR, CDR2 FQNEAQ (reference sequence). The DNA of the CDR3 is TGTGCCAGCAGTCAGGGTCGGTACGAGCAGTACTTC. Protein: CASSQGRYEQYF.

The chain is built from TRBV30 and TRBJ2-2, with D possibly matching TRBD1 (7 bases). The CDR3 contains 14 residues. Germline values: CDR1 GTSNPN, CDR2 SVGIG (reference sequence). Trimming removed 5 bases from V and 0 bases from J, with 10 bases in between. CDR3 DNA: TGTGCCTGGGGGGGGACAGCGAACACCGGGGAGCTGTTTTTT. The encoded protein is CAWGGTANTGELFF.

The rearrangement links TRBV7-2 to TRBJ2-2; D possibly corresponds to TRBD2 (5 bases). CDR1 and CDR2 from the germline V gene are SGHTA and FQGNSA. The ends were cut back, 4 bases at V and 5 bases at J, with 14 bases in the middle. There are 15 residues in the CDR3. CDR3 DNA: TGTGCCAGCAGCTCAGAGAGGGTGGGGACCGGGGAGCTGTTTTTT. It yields the protein CASSSERVGTGELFF.

The chain couples TRBV9 to TRBJ1-2; 11 nucleotides align to TRBD1. The germline gives CDR1 SGDLS, CDR2 YYNGEE. The CDR3 loop spans 17 amino acids. V gave up 3 bases and J gave up 2 bases; unmatched junction bases: 9. Here the CDR3 reads CASSAGQGASQNYGYTF. Written as DNA, the CDR3 is TGTGCCAGCAGCGCCGGACAGGGGGCGTCTCAGAACTATGGCTACACCTTC.

This clone was seen once. The rearrangement uses TRBV6-1 and TRBJ1-1; D remains unclear. Germline V lookup: CDR1 MNHNS, CDR2 SASEGT. V was trimmed by 4 bases and J by 1 base, leaving 13 bases between them. The CDR3 is 15 residues long. CDR3 sequence (DNA): TGTGCCAGCAGTGGCGGGGTCGCTAAGAACACTGAAGCTTTCTTT. Translation: CASSGGVAKNTEAFF.

The chain employs TRBV27 and TRBJ2-1, with 12 bases that match TRBD2. The ends lost 6 bases at V and 6 bases at J; junction bases unmatched: 3. The germline gives CDR1 MNHEY, CDR2 SMNVEV (reference sequence). The CDR3 sequence is 14 residues long. The chain's CDR3 is CASRLAGGLNEQFF. The CDR3 nucleotides read TGTGCCAGCAGACTAGCGGGGGGCCTCAATGAGCAGTTCTTC.

This clone was observed a handful of times. V is TRBV27 and J is TRBJ2-7; 7 bases fit TRBD1. Per the germline V gene, CDR1 is MNHEY and CDR2 is SMNVEV (reference sequence). With V trimmed by 6 bases and J by 3 bases, 11 bases remained unmatched. The length of the CDR3 is 15 residues. The CDR3, as DNA: TGTGCCAGCAGACCGAGGGGGCGCGGACTCTACGAGCAGTACTTC. This translates into CASRPRGRGLYEQYF.